A selection of T cell receptor beta chains follows, all from one sample in a study of blood T cell repertoires in COVID-19. The assay was immunoSEQ multiplex PCR, and TCRdb's table has in-frame clones only and misses some. The table records 280,000 or so clones, around 85% of them present only once. Specimen: PBMCs or T cells enriched from blood (not recorded which). The origin of the receptors is a man under 40 who had recovered from COVID-19. CDR3s include the opening cysteine and the closing phenylalanine or tryptophan. Fields, in order: D gene, J gene, V gene, clone size, CDR3 DNA, CDR3 protein. The D gene is left open where the match is weak. A clone size is listed for some rows: how often the clone was seen (once, few, many), or a class if it is expanded.

D: -
J: TRBJ1-4
V: TRBV11-2
size: -
DNA: TGTGCCAGCAGCTTTTCAGGATCCGAAAAACTGTTTTTT
CDR3: CASSFSGSEKLFF

D: -
J: TRBJ2-7
V: TRBV19
size: once
DNA: TGTGCCAGTACCACAGGATTAGGCTTGGGCGAGCAGTACTTC
CDR3: CASTTGLGLGEQYF

D: -
J: TRBJ1-1
V: TRBV6-5
size: -
DNA: TGTGCCAGCAGCTCCTCACCGCGGCGGAACACTGAAGCTTTCTTT
CDR3: CASSSSPRRNTEAFF

D: -
J: TRBJ1-2
V: TRBV25-1
size: -
DNA: TGTGCCAGCAGTGTGGGAGGGACGGGCTATGGCTACACCTTC
CDR3: CASSVGGTGYGYTF

D: -
J: TRBJ1-5
V: TRBV19
size: -
DNA: TGTGCCAGTAGTCCAGACAAGCAGCCCCAGCATTTT
CDR3: CASSPDKQPQHF

D: TRBD1
J: TRBJ1-2
V: TRBV7-9
size: many
DNA: TGTGCCAGCAGCTTAAGTGGTGGGACAGGGTATAAGAATAACTATGGCTACACCTTC
CDR3: CASSLSGGTGYKNNYGYTF

D: -
J: TRBJ1-1
V: TRBV2
size: few
DNA: TGTGCCAGCAGTGTAGGGGGGGCTAGGACTGAAGCTTTCTTT
CDR3: CASSVGGARTEAFF

D: -
J: TRBJ2-1
V: TRBV25-1
size: -
DNA: TGTGCCGCAACAAGACAGAAGAAGGTGCAGTTCTTC
CDR3: CAATRQKKVQFF

D: TRBD1
J: TRBJ1-2
V: TRBV19
size: -
DNA: TGTGCCAGTAGTTGGGACAGGTCCTCTCTTTTGGGCTACACCTTC
CDR3: CASSWDRSSLLGYTF

D: -
J: TRBJ2-2
V: TRBV30
size: -
DNA: TGTGCCTGGAACTCTGATGCCGGGGAGCTGTTTTTT
CDR3: CAWNSDAGELFF

D: -
J: TRBJ2-1
V: TRBV4-3
size: -
DNA: TGCGCCAGCAGCCAAGGAGTTGTCAGGGGGGATGAGCAGTTCTTC
CDR3: CASSQGVVRGDEQFF

D: -
J: TRBJ1-4
V: TRBV2
size: -
DNA: TGTGCCAGCAGCCGGGGGGGTCTGGAAAAACTGTTTTTT
CDR3: CASSRGGLEKLFF

D: TRBD2
J: TRBJ2-5
V: TRBV9
size: -
DNA: TGTGCCAGCAGCGTTACTAGCGGGGGCCAAGAGACCCAGTACTTC
CDR3: CASSVTSGGQETQYF

D: -
J: TRBJ1-2
V: TRBV2
size: -
DNA: TGTGCCAGCAGTACAGAGAACTATGGCTACACCTTC
CDR3: CASSTENYGYTF

D: -
J: TRBJ1-2
V: TRBV27
size: -
DNA: TGTGCCAGCAGTTTAAACTCACAGGGAATAAAAGGCTACACCTTC
CDR3: CASSLNSQGIKGYTF

D: -
J: TRBJ2-7
V: TRBV28
size: -
DNA: TGTGCCAGCAGTTTTCGCCTTCAGGGGTTGTGGGAGCAGTACTTC
CDR3: CASSFRLQGLWEQYF

D: TRBD1
J: TRBJ1-2
V: TRBV2
size: -
DNA: TGTGCCAGCAGTGGGTATACAGGGGCATATGGCTACACCTTC
CDR3: CASSGYTGAYGYTF

D: -
J: TRBJ1-1
V: TRBV2
size: -
DNA: TGTGCCAGCAGCCTCAGGAACACTGAAGCTTTCTTT
CDR3: CASSLRNTEAFF

D: -
J: TRBJ1-2
V: TRBV5-1
size: once
DNA: TGCGCCAGCAGCCCGGACGGCCGCGGGGAAGGCTACACCTTC
CDR3: CASSPDGRGEGYTF

D: TRBD2
J: TRBJ2-1
V: TRBV13
size: few
DNA: TGTGCCAGCAGCTTAGAGGGCGGGGGAGCAGAATACAATGAGCAGTTCTTC
CDR3: CASSLEGGGAEYNEQFF

D: -
J: TRBJ2-3
V: TRBV2
size: -
DNA: TGTGCCAGCAGTGAACGTCTGTCAGATACGCAGTATTTT
CDR3: CASSERLSDTQYF

D: -
J: TRBJ2-7
V: TRBV6-5
size: -
DNA: TGTGCCAGCAGCCGAACAGGGCCCTACGAGCAGTACTTC
CDR3: CASSRTGPYEQYF

D: TRBD1
J: TRBJ1-1
V: TRBV2
size: -
DNA: TGTGCCAGCAGTGGAGACACAGGGGTTCCTGAAGCTTTCTTT
CDR3: CASSGDTGVPEAFF

D: TRBD2
J: TRBJ2-4
V: TRBV2
size: -
DNA: TGTGCCAGCAGGCCTGGACTAGCGGGGGGGAGAAACATTCAGTACTTC
CDR3: CASRPGLAGGRNIQYF

D: -
J: TRBJ1-2
V: TRBV7-2
size: few
DNA: TGTGCCAGCAGCTTTGCACATGGACTCACTAGGGGGAACTATGGCTACACCTTC
CDR3: CASSFAHGLTRGNYGYTF

D: TRBD1
J: TRBJ1-5
V: TRBV27
size: -
DNA: TGTGCCAGCAGGCTGACAGGGGGAGGTCAGCCCCAGCATTTT
CDR3: CASRLTGGGQPQHF

D: -
J: TRBJ2-7
V: TRBV6-5
size: once
DNA: TGTGCCAACCAGGGGTCTATCGGCGAGCAGTACTTC
CDR3: CANQGSIGEQYF

D: -
J: TRBJ2-1
V: TRBV19
size: -
DNA: TGTGCCAGTAGTATAGGAGGCCGGCTAGCCGCCTACAATGAGCAGTTCTTC
CDR3: CASSIGGRLAAYNEQFF

D: TRBD2
J: TRBJ2-3
V: TRBV3-1/TRBV3-2
size: -
DNA: TGTGCCAGCACCTCCAGGACTAGCGGGGGGGCTGTTTTGTATACGCAGTATTTT
CDR3: CASTSRTSGGAVLYTQYF

D: -
J: TRBJ2-3
V: TRBV2
size: few
DNA: TGTGCCAGCAGGCCGACTAGTTCCACAGATACGCAGTATTTT
CDR3: CASRPTSSTDTQYF

D: -
J: TRBJ1-4
V: TRBV6-6
size: -
DNA: TGTGCCAGCAGTTACGTCGGCGGTGAAAAACTGTTTTTT
CDR3: CASSYVGGEKLFF

D: TRBD1
J: TRBJ1-5
V: TRBV27
size: -
DNA: TGTGCCAGCAGGCTGACAGGGGGCACAGGCAATCAGCCCCAGCATTTT
CDR3: CASRLTGGTGNQPQHF

D: -
J: TRBJ1-2
V: TRBV23-1
size: -
DNA: TGCGCCAGCCCGCAGGACTATGGCTACACCTTC
CDR3: CASPQDYGYTF

D: -
J: TRBJ1-3
V: TRBV25-1
size: -
DNA: TGTGCCAGCAGTGATCCCGTCGGAAACACCATATATTTT
CDR3: CASSDPVGNTIYF

D: -
J: TRBJ2-2
V: TRBV7-9
size: -
DNA: TGTGCCAGCAGCTTAGGTGTCATCGGCACCGGGGAGCTGTTTTTT
CDR3: CASSLGVIGTGELFF

D: -
J: TRBJ2-1
V: TRBV3-1/TRBV3-2
size: -
DNA: TGTGCCAGCAGCCACTCCGTTTATGAGCAGTTCTTC
CDR3: CASSHSVYEQFF

D: -
J: TRBJ2-5
V: TRBV4-2
size: -
DNA: TGTGCCAGCAGCCACCAGGTGCTGGGCCAAGAGACCCAGTACTTC
CDR3: CASSHQVLGQETQYF

D: -
J: TRBJ2-5
V: TRBV3-1/TRBV3-2
size: -
DNA: TGTGCCAGCAGCCACCCCCTGGCAGGGAGGTCGGAGACCCAGTACTTC
CDR3: CASSHPLAGRSETQYF

D: -
J: TRBJ1-2
V: TRBV10-3
size: -
DNA: TGTGCCATCAGTGAGCGCAGGGAGGATCAGGGCTACACCTTC
CDR3: CAISERREDQGYTF